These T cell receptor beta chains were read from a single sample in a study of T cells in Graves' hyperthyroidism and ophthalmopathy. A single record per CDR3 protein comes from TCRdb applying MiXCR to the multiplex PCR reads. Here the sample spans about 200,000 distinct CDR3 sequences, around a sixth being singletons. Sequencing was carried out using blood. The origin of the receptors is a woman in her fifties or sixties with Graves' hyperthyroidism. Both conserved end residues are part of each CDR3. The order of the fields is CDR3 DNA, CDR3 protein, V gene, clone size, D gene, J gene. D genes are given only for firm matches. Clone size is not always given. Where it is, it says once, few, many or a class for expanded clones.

TGTGCCAGCAGCACACGACAGGGGGACACTGAAGCTTTCTTT CASSTRQGDTEAFF TRBV7-6 many TRBD1 TRBJ1-1
TGTGCCAGCAGCTGGACGGGACTAGCGGGAGGAAGTAATGAGCAGTTCTTC CASSWTGLAGGSNEQFF TRBV7-8 many TRBD2 TRBJ2-1
TGTGCCAGCAGTGCGGGGGGGTTCGGCAAAAACATTCAGTACTTC CASSAGGFGKNIQYF TRBV2 NA TRBD2 TRBJ2-4
TGTGCCAGCAGCCGACTTAACTGGGGGTTATACAATGAGCAGTTCTTC CASSRLNWGLYNEQFF TRBV13 many NA TRBJ2-1
TGTGCCAGCAGCACAGCCCAGACTTGGACCCAACTCAATCAGCCCCAGCATTTT CASSTAQTWTQLNQPQHF TRBV13 many NA TRBJ1-5
TGTGCCTGGAACCCAAACAGGGGTAATTCACCCCTCCACTTT CAWNPNRGNSPLHF TRBV30 many TRBD1 TRBJ1-6
TGTGCCAGCAGTTTATTGGGTAGCGGAGGCGCAGGGCAGTTCTTC CASSLLGSGGAGQFF TRBV27 many NA TRBJ2-1
TGTGCCAGCACCGGGACTACTTATGGCTACACCTTC CASTGTTYGYTF TRBV28 few NA TRBJ1-2
TGTGCCAGCAGCTTGGCAGTAGACACTGAAGCTTTCTTT CASSLAVDTEAFF TRBV5-5 many NA TRBJ1-1
TGTGCCAGCAGTTTGGGAAGTCGTGCAGATACGCAGTATTTT CASSLGSRADTQYF TRBV12-3/TRBV12-4 many NA TRBJ2-3
TGTGCCAGCAGTGGTACCGGGACAGCCTATGGCTACACCTTC CASSGTGTAYGYTF TRBV6-1 many TRBD1 TRBJ1-2
TGTGCCAGCAGCTTTTTAGGTGGGGGAAAAAACATTCAGTACTTC CASSFLGGGKNIQYF TRBV11-2 many NA TRBJ2-4
TGTGCCAGCAGCGTAGCTCACGTAGCGGGACGTGTAGAGACCCAGTACTTC CASSVAHVAGRVETQYF TRBV9 many TRBD2 TRBJ2-5
TGTGCCAGCTCACAATCACAGGGGGCGGCAGATACGCAGTATTTT CASSQSQGAADTQYF TRBV18 many TRBD1 TRBJ2-3
TGTGCCTGGAGTGTTAGGGGGGTAATGAATGGCTACACCTTC CAWSVRGVMNGYTF TRBV30 many NA TRBJ1-2
TGTGCCAGCAGTGACCGGGGCAATGAGCAGTTCTTC CASSDRGNEQFF TRBV6-4 few NA TRBJ2-1
TGCGCCAGCAGAACCGGGACTAGCGGTTACAATGAGCAGTTCTTC CASRTGTSGYNEQFF TRBV5-1 many TRBD2 TRBJ2-1
TGTGCCAGCAGCTTTGGACAGAATCTAGAGACCCAGTACTTC CASSFGQNLETQYF TRBV7-9 NA NA TRBJ2-5
TGTGCCAGCAGTTTCCACGGCGACACCCAGTACTTC CASSFHGDTQYF TRBV12-3/TRBV12-4 few NA TRBJ2-5
TGCGCCAGCAGGATGGGGAACACTGAAGCTTTCTTT CASRMGNTEAFF TRBV5-1 many NA TRBJ1-1
TGTGCCAGCAGCACCGGGACTTGGGAGGTCAGTGAGCAGTTCTTC CASSTGTWEVSEQFF TRBV11-3 many NA TRBJ2-1
TGTGCCAGCTCACCACCGGGCGGGGGTTACAATGAGCAGTTCTTC CASSPPGGGYNEQFF TRBV18 many TRBD2 TRBJ2-1
TGTGCCAGCAGCTTAGTTTTGCAACCCTACGAGCAGTACTTC CASSLVLQPYEQYF TRBV11-2 many NA TRBJ2-7